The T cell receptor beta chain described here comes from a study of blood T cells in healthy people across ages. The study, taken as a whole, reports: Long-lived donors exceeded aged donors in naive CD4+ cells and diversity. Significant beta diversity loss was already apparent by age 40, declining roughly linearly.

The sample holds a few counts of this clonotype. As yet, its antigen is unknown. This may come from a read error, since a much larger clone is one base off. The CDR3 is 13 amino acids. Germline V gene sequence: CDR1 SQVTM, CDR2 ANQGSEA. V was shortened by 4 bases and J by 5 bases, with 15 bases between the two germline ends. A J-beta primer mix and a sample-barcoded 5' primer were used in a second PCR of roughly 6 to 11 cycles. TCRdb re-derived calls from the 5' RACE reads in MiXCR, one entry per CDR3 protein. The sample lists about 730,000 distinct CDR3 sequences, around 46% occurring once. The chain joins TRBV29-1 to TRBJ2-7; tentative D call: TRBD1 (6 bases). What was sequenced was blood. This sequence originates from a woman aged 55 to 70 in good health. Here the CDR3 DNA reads TGCAGCGTTGGTGCAGGGGCATGTAACGAGCAGTACTTC. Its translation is CSVGAGACNEQYF.